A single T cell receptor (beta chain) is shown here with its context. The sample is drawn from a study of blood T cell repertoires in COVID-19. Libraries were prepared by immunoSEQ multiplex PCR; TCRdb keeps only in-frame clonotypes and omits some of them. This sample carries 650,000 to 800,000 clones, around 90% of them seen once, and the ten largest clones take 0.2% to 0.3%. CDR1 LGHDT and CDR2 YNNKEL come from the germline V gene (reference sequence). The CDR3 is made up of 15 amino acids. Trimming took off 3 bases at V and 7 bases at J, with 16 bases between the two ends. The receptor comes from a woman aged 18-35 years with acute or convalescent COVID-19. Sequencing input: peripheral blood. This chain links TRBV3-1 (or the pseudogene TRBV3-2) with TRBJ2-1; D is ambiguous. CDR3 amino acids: CASSQPFLETNEQFF. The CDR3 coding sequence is TGTGCCAGCAGCCAGCCCTTTCTAGAGACGAATGAGCAGTTCTTC.